Sequencing of this TCR beta chain was carried out in a study of control samples from healthy donors and cancer patients. This clone was found once. TCRdb keeps only in-frame clones here, not all; method: immunoSEQ multiplex PCR. The table records approximately 150,000 clones, approximately 90% of them present only once. Material: blood. The clonotype comes from a young woman in good health.

The CDR3 DNA reads TGTGCCAGCAGCCTAACGGGGACAGTAAATCAGCCCCAGCATTTT. As protein: CASSLTGTVNQPQHF. The chain couples TRBV7-6 to TRBJ1-5, with TRBD1 matching over 7 bases. This CDR3 spans 15 amino acids. CDR1 and CDR2 from the germline V gene are SGHVS and FNYEAQ. Trimming took 5 bases from V and 4 from J; bases not matched to a gene: 8.